Listed here are 21 T cell receptor beta chains from one sample, sequenced in a study of T cells expressing NK-cell markers. TCRdb reworked the 5' RACE reads into one entry per CDR3 protein, no DNA. The sample table includes about 550,000 distinct CDR3 sequences. Sequencing was done on a sample of blood T cells: a sorted CD56 or NKG2C T cell subset, CD4+ or CD8+ T cells, or bulk PBMC T cells (not recorded which). The receptor source for this set is a man aged 18 to 29 in good health.

This chain uses TRBV25-1 with TRBJ2-1; TCRdb picks TRBD1, but there is no DNA to check that call. This CDR3 is built from 13 residues. Germline V gives CDR1 MGHDK, CDR2 SYGVNS. Here the CDR3 reads CASSESARNEQFF.

The V gene is TRBV29-1, the J gene TRBJ2-7; the TCRdb call, TRBD1, lacks DNA for checking. The CDR3 covers 17 residues. Germline V gene sequence: CDR1 SQVTM, CDR2 ANQGSEA. This CDR3 is CSVEVGQGVLFGYEQYF.

The chain carries TRBV7-2 and TRBJ2-5. This CDR3 has 12 residues. Germline V gene data show CDR1 as SGHTA and CDR2 as FQGNSA. CDR3 sequence: CASSRIGGAEYF.

V and J are TRBV15 and TRBJ2-1; TCRdb designates TRBD1, a call that cannot be tested without DNA. There are 13 residues in the CDR3. Germline V gene data show CDR1 as LNHNV and CDR2 as YYDKDF (reference sequence). CDR3 sequence reads: CATRRGEYNEQFF. The entire variable domain, with the rest obtained from reference TRBV15 and TRBJ2-1, is as follows: DAMVIQNPRYQVTQFGKPVTLSCSQTLNHNVMYWYQQKSSQAPKLLFHYYDKDFNNEADTPDNFQSRRPNTSFCFLDIRSPGLGDTAMYLCATRRGEYNEQFFGPGTRLTVL.

The chain carries TRBV7-9 and TRBJ2-3; TCRdb picks TRBD2, but there is no DNA to check that call. The CDR3 spans 17 residues. Germline assignment: CDR1 SEHNR and CDR2 FQNEAQ (reference sequence). CDR3 sequence reads: CASSLPRLAGSTDTQYF.

The chain couples TRBV4-1 to TRBJ2-2; the D call from TCRdb, TRBD1, cannot be confirmed without DNA. The CDR3 contains 17 residues. The germline V gene encodes CDR1 MGHRA and CDR2 YSYEKL. The CDR3: CASSQETGGGFTGELFF.

J is TRBJ2-1 and V is TRBV12-3 or TRBV12-4; TCRdb proposes TRBD2, but this gene call is untestable without DNA. This CDR3 contains 16 residues. CDR3 region: CASSSAPSGVFNEQFF.

This rearrangement joins TRBV12-3 or TRBV12-4 to TRBJ2-2; without DNA, the TCRdb call of TRBD1 cannot be checked. The CDR3 contains 16 residues. This chain's CDR3 is CASSLRTGGNTGELFF.

The rearrangement uses TRBV29-1 and TRBJ2-1; TCRdb returns TRBD2, unconfirmable since there is no DNA. CDR1 is SQVTM, CDR2 ANQGSEA, per germline. The CDR3 extends over 17 amino acids. The CDR3 protein is CSVEKVSAGVLYNEQFF.

V usage is TRBV12-3 or TRBV12-4 and J usage is TRBJ1-5; TCRdb names TRBD1, which stays unverified in the absence of DNA. CDR3 size: 15 residues. CDR3 residues: CASSLEGRDNQPQHF.

The genes are TRBV6-1 and TRBJ2-1; there is no DNA to check the TCRdb D call of TRBD2. This CDR3 has 15 amino acids. The germline CDR1 and CDR2 sequences are MNHNS and SASEGT. The CDR3 region is CASSLAGSAYNEQFF.

The chain has TRBV2 and TRBJ2-2; TCRdb returns TRBD1, unconfirmable since there is no DNA. CDR1 is SNHLY, CDR2 FYNNEI, per germline. The length of the CDR3 is 13 residues. The chain's CDR3 is CARGTGIPGELFF. The full variable domain, rest sourced from reference TRBV2 and TRBJ2-2, is EPEVTQTPSHQVTQMGQEVILRCVPISNHLYFYWYRQILGQKVEFLVSFYNNEISEKSEIFDDQFSVERPDGSNFTLKIRSTKLEDSAMYFCARGTGIPGELFFGEGSRLTVL.

The chain recombines TRBV20-1 with TRBJ1-5. Germline loops: CDR1 DFQATT, CDR2 SNEGSKA (reference sequence). The CDR3 runs 12 residues. CDR3 amino acids: CSARGSYQPQHF.

V usage is TRBV27 and J usage is TRBJ2-1; TCRdb proposes TRBD1, but this gene call is untestable without DNA. The CDR3 spans 13 residues. In germline, CDR1 is MNHEY, CDR2 SMNVEV (reference sequence). CDR3 loop: CASSRQGANEQFF.

V and J are TRBV9 and TRBJ2-5; TCRdb picks TRBD1, but there is no DNA to check that call. Per germline, CDR1 SGDLS and CDR2 YYNGEE. The CDR3 length is 18 residues. CDR3 in amino acids: CASSFATAPGRDRDPVNF.

The CDR3 region is CASSPSGGDDYEQYF. This chain links TRBV5-1 with TRBJ2-7; lacking DNA, the TRBD2 call made by TCRdb goes unchecked. This CDR3 is built from 15 residues. Per the germline V gene, CDR1 is SGHRS and CDR2 is YFSETQ.

The chain has TRBV12-3 or TRBV12-4 and TRBJ2-3; TCRdb returns TRBD2, unconfirmable since there is no DNA. The CDR3 runs 16 residues. The CDR3 protein is CASSLLLAGISDTQYF.

The rearrangement uses TRBV6-5 and TRBJ1-5. Germline V gene lookup returns CDR1 MNHEY and CDR2 SVGAGI. The CDR3 spans 15 residues. The CDR3 reads CASSRRRGGNQPQHF.

This chain links TRBV12-3 or TRBV12-4 with TRBJ2-7; no DNA is available, so the TRBD2 call from TCRdb remains unchecked. The CDR3 has 16 amino acids. The CDR3 protein is CASRWRPGLTAYEQYF.

The rearrangement joins TRBV7-6 to TRBJ2-2; without DNA, the TCRdb call of TRBD2 cannot be checked. Germline-derived CDR1 and CDR2 are SGHVS and FNYEAQ. CDR3 size: 16 residues. This CDR3 is CASSLSGRGYTGELFF.

The chain combines TRBV20-1 with TRBJ2-3; the TCRdb D gene call, TRBD1, has no DNA to confirm it. The CDR3 loop spans 17 amino acids. Germline assignment: CDR1 DFQATT and CDR2 SNEGSKA (reference sequence). The CDR3 loop reads CSARGYRGSHSTDTQYF.